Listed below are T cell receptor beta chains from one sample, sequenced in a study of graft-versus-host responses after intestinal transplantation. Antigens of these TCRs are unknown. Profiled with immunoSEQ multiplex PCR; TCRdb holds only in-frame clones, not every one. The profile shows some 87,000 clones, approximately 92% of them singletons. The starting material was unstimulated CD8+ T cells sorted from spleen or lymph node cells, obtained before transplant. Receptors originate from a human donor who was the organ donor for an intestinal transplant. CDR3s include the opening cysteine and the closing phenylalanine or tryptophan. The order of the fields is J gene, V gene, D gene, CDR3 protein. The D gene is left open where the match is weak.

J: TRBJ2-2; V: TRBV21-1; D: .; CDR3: CASSTSGTSGSIKTGELFF
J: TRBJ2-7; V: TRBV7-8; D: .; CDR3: CASSLGPGTPTNEQYF
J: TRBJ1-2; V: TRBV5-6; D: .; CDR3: CASSLVEWNYGYTF
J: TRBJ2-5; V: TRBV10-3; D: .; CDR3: CAISDQGGETQYF
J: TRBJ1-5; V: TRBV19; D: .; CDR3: CASSIPQGLNQPQHF
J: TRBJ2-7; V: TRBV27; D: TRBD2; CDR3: CASSSTGLAVNEQYF
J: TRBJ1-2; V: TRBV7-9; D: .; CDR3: CASSSRTGYTF
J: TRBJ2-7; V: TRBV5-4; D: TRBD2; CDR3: CASSWTSGSYEQYF
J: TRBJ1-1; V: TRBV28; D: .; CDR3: CASSPLGVWTEAFF
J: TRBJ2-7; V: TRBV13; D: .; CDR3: CASSVGQGLTYEQYF
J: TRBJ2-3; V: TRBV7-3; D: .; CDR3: CASSPHGTRPDTQYF
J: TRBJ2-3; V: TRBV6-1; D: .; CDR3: CASSGPRLERADTQYF
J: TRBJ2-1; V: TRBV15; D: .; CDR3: CATSREKLASEQFF
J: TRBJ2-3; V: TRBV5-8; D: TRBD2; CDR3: CASSLEVVQRGGMGTDTQYF
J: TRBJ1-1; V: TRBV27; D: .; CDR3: CASSLYGGGSTEAFF
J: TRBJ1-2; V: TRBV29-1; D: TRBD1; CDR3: CSVEAKTGGNYGYTF
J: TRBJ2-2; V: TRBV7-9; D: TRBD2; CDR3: CASSLPGLAGSRGTGELFF
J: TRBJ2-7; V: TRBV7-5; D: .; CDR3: CARSLEDLSYEQYF
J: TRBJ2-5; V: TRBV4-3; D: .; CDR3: CASSQDLSVSTAQYF
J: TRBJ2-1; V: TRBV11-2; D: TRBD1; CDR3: CASSLNRDRGRYLDEQFF
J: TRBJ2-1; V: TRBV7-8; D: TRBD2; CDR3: CASSLLAGGPQFF
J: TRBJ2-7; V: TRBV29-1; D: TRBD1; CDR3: CSVDTTDRGGDEQYF
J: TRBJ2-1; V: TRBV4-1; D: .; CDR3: CASSQFMRGPYNEQFF
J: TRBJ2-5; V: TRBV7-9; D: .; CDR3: CASSLGGVETQYF
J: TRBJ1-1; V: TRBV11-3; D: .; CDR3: CASSSRAGTEAFF
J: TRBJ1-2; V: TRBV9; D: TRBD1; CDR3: CASSAGTGYGYTF
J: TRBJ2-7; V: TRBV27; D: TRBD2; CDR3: CASSAVGGSYEQYF
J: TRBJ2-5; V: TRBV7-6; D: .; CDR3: CASSDCPGEVCETQYF
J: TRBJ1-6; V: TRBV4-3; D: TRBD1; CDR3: CASSQDNRGNNSPLHF